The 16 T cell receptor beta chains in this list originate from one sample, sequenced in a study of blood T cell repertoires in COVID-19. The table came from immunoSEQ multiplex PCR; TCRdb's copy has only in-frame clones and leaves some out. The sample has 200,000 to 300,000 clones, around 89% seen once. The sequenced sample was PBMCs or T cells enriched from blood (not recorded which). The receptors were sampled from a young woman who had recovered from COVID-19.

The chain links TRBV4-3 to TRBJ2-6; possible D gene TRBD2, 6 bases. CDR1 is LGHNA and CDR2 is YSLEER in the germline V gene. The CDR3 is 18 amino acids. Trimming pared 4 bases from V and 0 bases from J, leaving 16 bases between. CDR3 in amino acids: CASSPELAISSGANVLTF. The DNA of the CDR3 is TGCGCCAGCAGCCCAGAACTAGCCATAAGCTCTGGGGCCAACGTCCTGACTTTC.

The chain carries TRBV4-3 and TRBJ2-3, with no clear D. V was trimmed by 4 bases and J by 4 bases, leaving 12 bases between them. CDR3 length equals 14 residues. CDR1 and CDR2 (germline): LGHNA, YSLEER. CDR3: CASSRSYSADTQYF. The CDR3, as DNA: TGCGCCAGCAGCCGAAGCTATTCTGCAGATACGCAGTATTTT.

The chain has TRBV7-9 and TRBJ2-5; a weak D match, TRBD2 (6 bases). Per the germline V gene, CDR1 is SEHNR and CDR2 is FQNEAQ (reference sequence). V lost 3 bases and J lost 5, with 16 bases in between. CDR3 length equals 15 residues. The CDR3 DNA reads TGTGCCAGCAGCTTCCCGCGGGGTCGGTCGGAGACCCAGTACTTC. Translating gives CASSFPRGRSETQYF.

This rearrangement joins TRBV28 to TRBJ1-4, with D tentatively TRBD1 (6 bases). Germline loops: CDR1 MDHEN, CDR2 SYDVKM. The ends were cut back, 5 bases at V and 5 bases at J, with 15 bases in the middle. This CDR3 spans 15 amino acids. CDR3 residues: CASSPPRTVNEKLFF. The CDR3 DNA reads TGTGCCAGCAGTCCTCCCCGGACAGTAAATGAAAAACTGTTTTTT.

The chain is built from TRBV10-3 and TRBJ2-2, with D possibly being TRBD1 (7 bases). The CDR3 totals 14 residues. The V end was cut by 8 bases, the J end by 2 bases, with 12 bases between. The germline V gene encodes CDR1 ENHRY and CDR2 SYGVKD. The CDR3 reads CAIAGQSNTGELFF. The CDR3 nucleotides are TGTGCCATCGCGGGACAGTCAAACACCGGGGAGCTGTTTTTT.

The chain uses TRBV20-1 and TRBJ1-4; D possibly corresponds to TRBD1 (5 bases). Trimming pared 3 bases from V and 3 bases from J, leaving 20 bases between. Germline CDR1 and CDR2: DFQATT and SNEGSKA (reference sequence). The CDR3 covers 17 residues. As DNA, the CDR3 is TGCAGTGCTAGTAATCATTTAGGGGAAGGGTCTAATGAAAAACTGTTTTTT. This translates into CSASNHLGEGSNEKLFF.

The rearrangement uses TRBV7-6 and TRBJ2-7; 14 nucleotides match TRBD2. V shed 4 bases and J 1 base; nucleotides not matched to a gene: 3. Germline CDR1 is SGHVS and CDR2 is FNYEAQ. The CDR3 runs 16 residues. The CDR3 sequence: CASSSGLAGESYEQYF. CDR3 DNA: TGTGCCAGCAGCTCGGGACTAGCGGGAGAATCCTACGAGCAGTACTTC.

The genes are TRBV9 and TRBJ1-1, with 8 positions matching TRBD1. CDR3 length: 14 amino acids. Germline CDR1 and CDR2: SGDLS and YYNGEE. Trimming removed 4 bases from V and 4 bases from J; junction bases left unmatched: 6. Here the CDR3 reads CASSKDRDITEAFF. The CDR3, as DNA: TGTGCCAGCAGCAAGGACAGGGACATCACTGAAGCTTTCTTT.

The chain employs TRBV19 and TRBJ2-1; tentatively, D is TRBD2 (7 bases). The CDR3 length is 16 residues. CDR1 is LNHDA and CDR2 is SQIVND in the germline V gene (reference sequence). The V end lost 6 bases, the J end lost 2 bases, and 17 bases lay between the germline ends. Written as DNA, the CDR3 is TGTGCCAGTAGAGGGGGGGGAGGCTTGGCCTACAATGAGCAGTTCTTC. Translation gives CASRGGGGLAYNEQFF.

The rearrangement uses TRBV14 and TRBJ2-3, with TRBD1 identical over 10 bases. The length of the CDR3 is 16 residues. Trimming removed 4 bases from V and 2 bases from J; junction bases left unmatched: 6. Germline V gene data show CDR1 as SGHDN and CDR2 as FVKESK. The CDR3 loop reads CASSRGDRGFTDTQYF. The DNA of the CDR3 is TGTGCCAGCAGCCGAGGGGACAGGGGATTCACAGATACGCAGTATTTT.

CDR3 DNA: TGTGCCAGCAGCTTAGAGACAGGGGGTTTATCAGATACGCAGTATTTT. Residues: CASSLETGGLSDTQYF. V and J are TRBV7-6 and TRBJ2-3; 9 bases agree with TRBD1. Germline V CDR1 and CDR2: SGHVS, FNYEAQ. The junction had 6 bases not matched to a gene; V was cut back by 1 base and J by 4 bases. CDR3 length equals 16 residues. Full variable domain (missing parts from reference TRBV7-6 and TRBJ2-3): GAGVSQSPRYKVTKRGQDVALRCDPISGHVSLYWYRQALGQGPEFLTYFNYEAQQDKSGLPNDRFSAERPEGSISTLTIQRTEQRDSAMYRCASSLETGGLSDTQYFGPGTRLTVL.

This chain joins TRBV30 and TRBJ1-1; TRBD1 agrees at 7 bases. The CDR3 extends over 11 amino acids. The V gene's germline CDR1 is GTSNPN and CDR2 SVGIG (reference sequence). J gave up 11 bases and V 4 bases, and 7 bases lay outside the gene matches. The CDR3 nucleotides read TGTGCCTGGATAAGAGGGGGCAACGCTTTCTTT. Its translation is CAWIRGGNAFF.

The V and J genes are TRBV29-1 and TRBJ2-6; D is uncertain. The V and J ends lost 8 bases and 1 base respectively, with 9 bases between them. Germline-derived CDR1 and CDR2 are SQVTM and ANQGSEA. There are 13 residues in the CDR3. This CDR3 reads CSIQRSGANVLTF. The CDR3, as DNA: TGCAGCATTCAGCGATCTGGGGCCAACGTCCTGACTTTC.

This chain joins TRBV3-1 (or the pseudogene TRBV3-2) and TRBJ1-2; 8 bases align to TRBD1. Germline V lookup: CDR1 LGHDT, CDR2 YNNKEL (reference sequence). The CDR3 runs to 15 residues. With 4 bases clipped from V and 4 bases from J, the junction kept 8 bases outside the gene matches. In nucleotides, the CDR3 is TGTGCCAGCAGCCCACTGACAGGGGCTAGCTATGGCTACACCTTC. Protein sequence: CASSPLTGASYGYTF.

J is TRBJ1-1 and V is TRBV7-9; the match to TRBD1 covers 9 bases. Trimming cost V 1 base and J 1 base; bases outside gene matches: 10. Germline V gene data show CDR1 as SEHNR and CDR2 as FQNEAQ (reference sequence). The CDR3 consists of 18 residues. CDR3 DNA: TGTGCCAGCAGCTTAGTCCGACTCCGGACAGGGGAGAACACTGAAGCTTTCTTT. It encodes CASSLVRLRTGENTEAFF.

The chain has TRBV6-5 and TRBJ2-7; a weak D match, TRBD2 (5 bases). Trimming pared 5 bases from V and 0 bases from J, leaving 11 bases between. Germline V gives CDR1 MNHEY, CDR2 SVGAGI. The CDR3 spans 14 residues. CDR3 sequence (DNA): TGTGCCAGCAGTCTTCGGACTTTCTCCTACGAGCAGTACTTC. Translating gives CASSLRTFSYEQYF.